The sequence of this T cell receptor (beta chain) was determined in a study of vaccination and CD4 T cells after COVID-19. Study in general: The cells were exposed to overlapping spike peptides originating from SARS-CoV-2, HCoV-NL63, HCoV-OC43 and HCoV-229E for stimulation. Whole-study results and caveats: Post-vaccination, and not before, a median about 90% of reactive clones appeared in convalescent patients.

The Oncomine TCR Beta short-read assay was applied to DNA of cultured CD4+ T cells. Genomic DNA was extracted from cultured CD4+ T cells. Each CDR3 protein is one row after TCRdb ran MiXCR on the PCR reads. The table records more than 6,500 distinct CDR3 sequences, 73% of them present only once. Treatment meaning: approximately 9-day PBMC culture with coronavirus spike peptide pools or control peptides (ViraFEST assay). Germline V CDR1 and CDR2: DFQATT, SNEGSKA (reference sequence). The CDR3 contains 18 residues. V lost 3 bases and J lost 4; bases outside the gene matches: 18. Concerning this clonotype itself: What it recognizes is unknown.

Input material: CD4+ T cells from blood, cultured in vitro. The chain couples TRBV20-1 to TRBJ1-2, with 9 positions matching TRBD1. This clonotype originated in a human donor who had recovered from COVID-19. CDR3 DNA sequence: TGCAGTGCTAGCGGACAGGGGCTGGGTAAGACGACCGTCTATGGCTACACCTTC. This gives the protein CSASGQGLGKTTVYGYTF.